The sequence of this T cell receptor (beta chain) was determined in a study of beta chain features in type 1 diabetes. What was sequenced were expressed TCRB transcripts, since all of the isolated RNA had been reverse transcribed. Sequencing used immunoSEQ multiplex PCR; TCRdb keeps in-frame clones, though not all of them. The repertoire holds hundreds of thousands of clones, with around 65% as singletons. Trimming took 6 bases from V and 1 from J, leaving 14 bases between them. There are 15 residues in the CDR3. CDR1 and CDR2 (germline): MDHEN, SYDVKM. This chain links TRBV28 with TRBJ2-3; D perhaps matches TRBD2 (5 bases). What was sequenced was naive CD4+ T cells from blood. The receptor was isolated from a man aged 30-40 years in good health. The CDR3 DNA is TGTGCCAGCAGCTCCAGTATGCGGGGCACAGATACGCAGTATTTT. This sequence encodes CASSSSMRGTDTQYF.